This T cell receptor (beta chain) was found in a study of cytomegalovirus exposure and HLA in healthy donors. Study results and limitations: Later analysis found that TCR beta chains associated with HLA were more clonally expanded than other, equally common chains. Among TCR sequences, most were rare, though some public TCRs appeared in many donors. According to the study, roughly 160 TCR beta chains were cytomegalovirus-associated.

Of note for this clone: No antigen is known for it.

V was cut by 7 bases and J by 0 bases, with 13 bases left in between. The CDR3 totals 15 residues. Looked up from germline, CDR1 is MNHNY and CDR2 is SVGAGI (reference sequence). The PCR had 60 Vbeta and 13 Jbeta primers. Here immunoSEQ multiplex PCR was the method, and the copy in TCRdb shows in-frame clones only, minus some. Here the sample spans about 150,000 clones, about 61% being singletons. This chain uses TRBV6-6 with TRBJ1-3; D gene uncertain. Sequencing was performed on PBMCs. This clonotype was sampled from a woman aged 40 to 50 in good health and CMV-seronegative. The CDR3 region has the DNA TGTGCCAGCATGGAAGCGATCAACTCTGGAAACACCATATATTTT. It encodes CASMEAINSGNTIYF.